The 16 T cell receptor beta chains in this list originate from one sample, sequenced in a study of identical twins. TCRdb re-called the 5' RACE reads with MiXCR, one entry per CDR3 protein. Of about 240,000 distinct CDR3 sequences in the sample, 12% were seen once. The same specimen was also included in a second study, on yellow fever vaccine responses in identical twins.

Sequenced sample: memory (CD45RO+) T cells sorted from blood. All receptors come from a woman under 30 in good health.

This clonotype was seen a few times. This rearrangement joins TRBV7-2 to TRBJ1-1, with 7 bases identical to TRBD1. This CDR3 contains 13 residues. Trimming took 2 bases from V and 11 from J; bases not matched to a gene: 8. The germline gives CDR1 SGHTA, CDR2 FQGNSA. CDR3 sequence (DNA): TGTGCCAGCAGCTTATCTCCAGGGGGGGACGCTTTCTTT. This gives the protein CASSLSPGGDAFF.

This clonotype was seen a few times. CDR3 sequence reads: CATTSVYNEQFF. The CDR3 DNA is TGTGCCACGACTAGTGTCTACAATGAGCAGTTCTTC. This sequence joins TRBV24-1 and TRBJ2-1, with D perhaps TRBD2 (6 bases). In germline, CDR1 is KGHDR, CDR2 SFDVKD. This CDR3 contains 12 residues. V was cut by 10 bases and J by 3 bases, with 9 bases left in between.

The chain recombines TRBV5-1 with TRBJ2-1, with a weak D call TRBD2 (6 bases). This CDR3 contains 15 residues. Trimming took off 7 bases at V and 7 bases at J, with 21 bases between the two ends. Germline V gene sequence: CDR1 SGHRS, CDR2 YFSETQ. As DNA, the CDR3 is TGCGCCAGCGGGACTGAAGGGACGGGGCGAAATGAGCAGTTCTTC. The encoded protein is CASGTEGTGRNEQFF.

This chain joins TRBV6-1 and TRBJ2-3; D perhaps matches TRBD1 (6 bases). Germline V gives CDR1 MNHNS, CDR2 SASEGT. This CDR3 contains 16 residues. The ends were cut back, 5 bases at V and 1 base at J, with 16 bases in the middle. CDR3: CASSPHPTGGTDTQYF. CDR3 in DNA: TGTGCCAGCAGTCCCCACCCGACAGGAGGCACAGATACGCAGTATTTT.

This clonotype was seen only a few times. J is TRBJ2-7 and V is TRBV10-3; no reliable D call. The ends were cut back, 4 bases at V and 5 bases at J, with 12 bases in the middle. The CDR3 covers 13 residues. Germline values: CDR1 ENHRY, CDR2 SYGVKD. The CDR3 loop is CAISVRPTDEQYF. The CDR3 nucleotides are TGTGCCATCAGTGTTCGACCGACTGACGAGCAGTACTTC.

Ten or more counts support this clonotype. The rearrangement uses TRBV7-6 and TRBJ1-4; 8 nucleotides agree with TRBD1. The V segment lost 2 bases and the J segment 7 bases; nucleotides outside the gene matches: 3. The CDR3 spans 14 residues. Per the germline V gene, CDR1 is SGHVS and CDR2 is FNYEAQ. Written as DNA, the CDR3 is TGTGCCAGCAGCTTACAGGGGGCTCGTGAAAAACTGTTTTTT. It specifies CASSLQGAREKLFF.

This clonotype was observed a handful of times. The genes are TRBV11-2 and TRBJ2-1; D possibly corresponds to TRBD1 (5 bases). Trimming took off 5 bases at V and 6 bases at J, with 14 bases between the two ends. CDR3 length equals 14 residues. Germline V gene data show CDR1 as SGHAT and CDR2 as FQNNGV. This chain's CDR3 is CASSPDIIGNEQFF. CDR3 sequence (DNA): TGTGCCAGCAGCCCGGACATAATCGGCAATGAGCAGTTCTTC.

The chain recombines TRBV11-2 with TRBJ2-7; D is possibly TRBD1 or TRBD2 (5 bases each). The V gene's germline CDR1 is SGHAT and CDR2 FQNNGV. The CDR3 consists of 12 residues. V dropped 2 bases and J dropped 5 bases, with 7 bases sitting between them. In DNA, the CDR3 is TGTGCCAGCAGCTTACGAGGGGACGAGCAGTACTTC. Translating it yields CASSLRGDEQYF.

This clonotype has ten or more counts. The chain is built from TRBV10-3 and TRBJ2-3; TRBD1 aligns across 8 bases. The CDR3 sequence is 15 residues long. Trimming at V came to 6 bases and at J to 2 bases, leaving 7 bases not matched to a gene. Germline CDR1 is ENHRY and CDR2 is SYGVKD. DNA for the CDR3: TGTGCCATCAGCAGGGGACAGGTCAACACAGATACGCAGTATTTT. Translating gives CAISRGQVNTDTQYF.

This clonotype showed up just a few times. CDR3 sequence (DNA): TGCGCCAGCAGCTTCGGGACTAGCGGCTACAATGAGCAGTTCTTC. Its translation is CASSFGTSGYNEQFF. This chain links TRBV5-1 with TRBJ2-1, with 11 bases matching TRBD2. The CDR3 totals 15 residues. Germline V gene data show CDR1 as SGHRS and CDR2 as YFSETQ. V gave up 2 bases and J gave up 3 bases; unmatched junction bases: 1.

The chain has TRBV6-4 and TRBJ2-3; 9 positions match TRBD2. The V gene end was trimmed by 2 bases and the J gene end by 7 bases; junction bases not matched to a gene: 7. The CDR3 spans 15 residues. CDR1 is MRHNA and CDR2 is SNTAGT in the germline V gene. CDR3 nucleotides: TGTGCCAGCAGTGACAAGAGCGGGGGGAGCTATACGCAGTATTTT. It translates to CASSDKSGGSYTQYF.

The chain has TRBV11-2 and TRBJ2-1; TRBD2 agrees at 9 bases. The germline V gene has CDR1 SGHAT and CDR2 FQNNGV. Germline trimming cut 1 base from V and 6 bases from J; bases unmatched to any gene: 13. This CDR3 is 18 amino acids long. The CDR3 nucleotides read TGTGCCAGCAGCTTAGGACTCGGTGGAAGCGGGGGGTTCAATGAGCAGTTCTTC. This gives the protein CASSLGLGGSGGFNEQFF.

This clonotype has a handful of counts. The J gene is TRBJ1-1, the V gene TRBV7-9, with 8 bases fitting TRBD1. Trimming removed 4 bases from V and 4 bases from J; junction bases left unmatched: 8. CDR1 and CDR2 (germline): SEHNR, FQNEAQ (reference sequence). The CDR3 loop spans 15 amino acids. CDR3 coding DNA: TGTGCCAGCAGCTCATACAGGGGGGATCGCACTGAAGCTTTCTTT. Residues: CASSSYRGDRTEAFF.

This clonotype was observed a few times. The chain couples TRBV20-1 to TRBJ2-4; weak D call: TRBD1 (5 bases). Per germline, CDR1 DFQATT and CDR2 SNEGSKA (reference sequence). V was pared by 1 base and J by 2 bases, with 15 bases between. The CDR3 has 16 residues. Here the CDR3 reads CSARGQGLETKNIQYF. CDR3 sequence (DNA): TGCAGTGCTAGAGGGCAGGGTTTGGAGACCAAAAACATTCAGTACTTC.

This chain uses TRBV15 with TRBJ1-1; D uncertain. V was clipped by 9 bases and J by 6 bases, with 11 bases between them. This CDR3 has 11 residues. Germline-derived CDR1 and CDR2 are LNHNV and YYDKDF (reference sequence). The chain's CDR3 is CATGDSSEAFF. CDR3 nucleotides: TGTGCCACGGGTGATTCGTCTGAAGCTTTCTTT.

This clonotype has only a few counts. The V and J genes are TRBV6-5 and TRBJ2-6, with D possibly TRBD1 on 5 matching bases. This CDR3 is 14 amino acids long. The V end lost 4 bases, the J end lost 1 base, and 5 bases lay between the germline ends. Per the germline V gene, CDR1 is MNHEY and CDR2 is SVGAGI. CDR3 nucleotide sequence: TGTGCCAGCAGTTGGACATCTGGGGCCAACGTCCTGACTTTC. This gives the protein CASSWTSGANVLTF.